One and the same sample provided the 27 T cell receptor beta chains below, sequenced in a study of CD8 T cells in ankylosing spondylitis. Their cognate antigens are unknown. Regarding the study as a whole: Characteristic, it appeared, of ankylosing spondylitis blood was a TCR beta motif of several highly homologous variants.

TCRdb reprocessed the 5' RACE reads via MiXCR and lists one record per CDR3 protein. The sample includes some 840,000 distinct CDR3 sequences, roughly 10% of them seen just once. The sample taken for sequencing was blood, either unsorted or a sorted T cell fraction (not recorded which). These receptors all come from a male donor with ankylosing spondylitis.

V gene TRBV4-1 combines with J gene TRBJ1-1; no clear D. The CDR3 consists of 12 residues. The V gene's germline CDR1 is MGHRA and CDR2 YSYEKL. V lost 7 bases and J 1 base, leaving 7 bases between the germline ends. This chain's CDR3 is CASKTWNTEAFF. Here the CDR3 DNA reads TGCGCCAGCAAAACCTGGAACACTGAAGCTTTCTTT.

This clonotype was observed a handful of times. V usage is TRBV5-1 and J usage is TRBJ2-5; D unclear. The CDR3 loop spans 14 amino acids. The germline V and J ends were trimmed by 0 bases and 0 bases, with 6 bases remaining between them. Germline values: CDR1 SGHRS, CDR2 YFSETQ. The CDR3 here is CASSLDTHQETQYF. The CDR3 DNA sequence: TGCGCCAGCAGCTTGGATACGCACCAAGAGACCCAGTACTTC.

The rearrangement uses TRBV11-2 and TRBJ2-2, with a tentative D call TRBD2 (6 bases). Germline V lookup: CDR1 SGHAT, CDR2 FQNNGV. Trimming removed 5 bases at V and 0 bases at J, with 13 bases between. The CDR3 extends over 16 amino acids. The CDR3: CASSDTERANTGELFF. Here the CDR3 DNA reads TGTGCCAGCAGCGACACAGAGCGGGCGAACACCGGGGAGCTGTTTTTT.

The table lists this clonotype with a few counts. This chain uses TRBV7-2 with TRBJ1-1; no firm D call. The CDR3 consists of 13 residues. The germline V gene encodes CDR1 SGHTA and CDR2 FQGNSA. Trimming took 7 bases from V and 4 from J, leaving 13 bases between them. CDR3 region: CASTGLTGTEAFF. CDR3 DNA: TGTGCCAGCACTGGGCTGACGGGCACTGAAGCTTTCTTT.

In this sample, this clonotype turned up a few times. Here the CDR3 reads CAISIRDRAKLFF. The CDR3 nucleotides read TGTGCCATCAGTATTCGGGACAGGGCAAAACTGTTTTTT. The chain has TRBV10-3 and TRBJ1-4; 9 bases match TRBD1. Germline V CDR1 and CDR2: ENHRY, SYGVKD. With V trimmed by 5 bases and J by 10 bases, 5 bases remained unmatched. CDR3 size: 13 residues.

This clonotype has ten or more counts. The chain has TRBV4-3 and TRBJ1-2; perhaps TRBD1 as D (5 bases). Trimming stripped 2 bases from V and 5 bases from J, with 18 bases between. CDR3 length: 16 amino acids. Germline V gene data show CDR1 as LGHNA and CDR2 as YSLEER. The CDR3 DNA reads TGCGCCAGCAGCCAATACATAGGGGCCCCTTCTTATGGCTACACCTTC. Protein: CASSQYIGAPSYGYTF.

This clonotype appeared a few times. V gene TRBV6-1 combines with J gene TRBJ1-6; D is undetermined. CDR1 is MNHNS and CDR2 is SASEGT in the germline V gene. The V end was cut by 0 bases, the J end by 0 bases, with 9 bases between. The CDR3 has 17 residues. The CDR3: CASSEAGRFSYNSPLHF. The CDR3 DNA sequence: TGTGCCAGCAGTGAAGCGGGAAGGTTCTCCTATAATTCACCCCTCCACTTT.

This clonotype was found a few times. The V gene is TRBV5-1, the J gene TRBJ2-7; the D gene is possibly TRBD2 (6 bases). The length of the CDR3 is 15 residues. Germline V lookup: CDR1 SGHRS, CDR2 YFSETQ. The ends were cut back, 3 bases at V and 0 bases at J, with 13 bases in the middle. The CDR3 spells CASSWRGQASYEQYF. For the CDR3, the DNA is TGCGCCAGCAGCTGGAGGGGCCAGGCCTCCTACGAGCAGTACTTC.

This clonotype has a count of ten or more. V usage is TRBV29-1 and J usage is TRBJ1-6; TRBD1 aligns across 7 bases. CDR3 size: 12 residues. The junction had 8 bases not matched to a gene; V was cut back by 8 bases and J by 10 bases. Germline V CDR1 and CDR2: SQVTM, ANQGSEA. CDR3 in amino acids: CSTTRQGSPLHF. CDR3 DNA sequence: TGCAGCACAACAAGACAGGGCTCACCCCTCCACTTT.

The chain couples TRBV7-6 to TRBJ2-3; TRBD1 might be the D (5 bases). CDR1 and CDR2 from the germline V gene are SGHVS and FNYEAQ. V was trimmed by 5 bases and J by 5 bases, leaving 8 bases between them. This CDR3 has 12 amino acids. The CDR3 bases are TGTGCCAGCAGCGTCAGGGAAGATACGCAGTATTTT. Protein: CASSVREDTQYF.

This clonotype was observed a handful of times. The rearrangement links TRBV20-1 to TRBJ1-5; the match to TRBD1 covers 12 bases. The germline gives CDR1 DFQATT, CDR2 SNEGSKA (reference sequence). This CDR3 contains 16 residues. V lost 2 bases and J lost 6; bases outside the gene matches: 8. CDR3 bases: TGCAGTGCTAGAAGGGACAGGGGGCGCGGAGGTCAGCCCCAGCATTTT. It yields the protein CSARRDRGRGGQPQHF.

The chain links TRBV5-1 to TRBJ2-1; 9 bases are shared with TRBD2. The V and J ends lost 6 bases and 2 bases, in that order; junction bases with no gene match: 9. This CDR3 contains 16 residues. Per the germline V gene, CDR1 is SGHRS and CDR2 is YFSETQ. This CDR3 reads CASNGLAGGPYNEQFF. DNA for the CDR3: TGCGCCAGCAACGGACTGGCGGGGGGGCCCTACAATGAGCAGTTCTTC.

The gene calls are TRBV6-2 or TRBV6-3 and TRBJ2-7; D remains unclear. Per germline, CDR1 MNHEY and CDR2 SVGEGT. The V gene lost 2 bases and the J gene lost 7 bases, with 6 bases spanning the gap. The CDR3 contains 11 residues. CDR3 in DNA: TGTGCCAGCAGTTACATTAGTGAGCAGTACTTC. This codes for CASSYISEQYF.

This clonotype was recorded a few times. The V call is TRBV11-1, the J call TRBJ2-1, with 10 nucleotides matching TRBD2. Germline lookup yields CDR1 SGHAT and CDR2 FQDESV (reference sequence). V shed 6 bases, J shed 2 bases, and the junction held 10 bases outside the gene matches. The CDR3 covers 17 residues. DNA for the CDR3: TGTGCCAGCAGAGGAGGCAGAAGCGGGGGGGCCTACAATGAGCAGTTCTTC. Residues: CASRGGRSGGAYNEQFF.

V gene TRBV7-2 combines with J gene TRBJ2-5; D is ambiguous. Germline loops: CDR1 SGHTA, CDR2 FQGNSA. The V end was cut by 2 bases, the J end by 0 bases, with 10 bases between. This CDR3 is 15 amino acids long. CDR3: CASSLRPDDQETQYF. CDR3 DNA sequence: TGTGCCAGCAGCTTAAGACCGGACGACCAAGAGACCCAGTACTTC.

This clonotype came up many times. The chain carries TRBV12-3 or TRBV12-4 and TRBJ2-3; 9 bases are shared with TRBD2. This CDR3 is 15 amino acids long. V lost 3 bases, J lost 6 bases, and 7 bases stayed unmatched. The CDR3 sequence: CASSFGSGSRDTQYF. The CDR3 bases are TGTGCCAGCAGTTTTGGTAGCGGGAGCCGGGATACGCAGTATTTT.

This chain joins TRBV18 and TRBJ1-2; tentatively, D is TRBD1 (5 bases). The V end was cut by 0 bases, the J end by 2 bases, with 7 bases between. CDR3 length equals 14 residues. Germline lookup yields CDR1 KGHSH and CDR2 LQKENI. CDR3 protein: CASSPPRDNYGYTF. The CDR3, as DNA: TGTGCCAGCTCACCACCGAGGGACAACTATGGCTACACCTTC. Full variable domain (outside the CDR3, taken from reference TRBV18 and TRBJ1-2): NAGVMQNPRHLVRRRGQEARLRCSPMKGHSHVYWYRQLPEEGLKFMVYLQKENIIDESGMPKERFSAEFPKEGPSILRIQQVVRGDSAAYFCASSPPRDNYGYTFGSGTRLTVV.

Many counts were recorded for this clonotype. The J gene is TRBJ2-3, the V gene TRBV29-1; the match to TRBD1 covers 9 bases. The CDR3 has 15 residues. Germline CDR1 and CDR2: SQVTM and ANQGSEA. V lost 7 bases to trimming and J lost 4 bases; unmatched junction nucleotides: 12. The CDR3 DNA reads as TGCAGCGCCGGAAAGGGGACAGGGATCGCAGATACGCAGTATTTT. Translated: CSAGKGTGIADTQYF.

This clonotype showed up just a few times. The V call is TRBV7-2, the J call TRBJ1-6; perhaps TRBD1 as D (5 bases). Germline V gene sequence: CDR1 SGHTA, CDR2 FQGNSA. With 4 bases removed from V and 4 bases from J, the gap between germline ends came to 14 bases. The length of the CDR3 is 16 residues. The CDR3 spells CASSSRQSFYNSPLHF. In DNA, the CDR3 is TGTGCCAGCAGCTCTCGACAGTCCTTTTATAATTCACCCCTCCACTTT.

This clonotype appeared a few times. CDR3 in amino acids: CASRTRGGTNEKLFF. CDR3 nucleotide sequence: TGTGCCAGCAGGACCCGGGGGGGAACTAATGAAAAACTGTTTTTT. This chain connects TRBV6-1 to TRBJ1-4, with D possibly matching TRBD1 (5 bases). The V end was cut by 6 bases, the J end by 1 base, with 12 bases between. Germline CDR1 and CDR2: MNHNS and SASEGT. CDR3 size: 15 residues.

The rearrangement uses TRBV13 and TRBJ2-1; D is undetermined. CDR1 and CDR2 (germline): PRHDT, FYEKMQ (reference sequence). This CDR3 spans 11 amino acids. The germline V and J ends were trimmed by 6 bases and 8 bases, with 8 bases remaining between them. The CDR3 DNA follows: TGTGCCAGCAGTGTTACGCATGAGCAGTTCTTC. This encodes CASSVTHEQFF. The whole variable domain, remainder taken from reference TRBV13 and TRBJ2-1, is AAGVIQSPRHLIKEKRETATLKCYPIPRHDTVYWYQQGPGQDPQFLISFYEKMQSDKGSIPDRFSAQQFSDYHSELNMSSLELGDSALYFCASSVTHEQFFGPGTRLTVL.

This clonotype was seen only a few times. The rearrangement uses TRBV19 and TRBJ2-3; either TRBD1 or TRBD2 may supply D (6 bases each). Germline CDR1 and CDR2: LNHDA and SQIVND (reference sequence). The CDR3 length is 13 residues. V was shortened by 6 bases and J by 2 bases, with 9 bases between the two germline ends. Here the CDR3 reads CASRRDITDTQYF. Written as DNA, the CDR3 is TGTGCCAGTAGGCGGGACATCACAGATACGCAGTATTTT.

V is TRBV5-1 and J is TRBJ2-5; 8 nucleotides line up with TRBD1. There are 14 residues in the CDR3. Germline V CDR1 and CDR2: SGHRS, YFSETQ. With 4 bases clipped from V and 5 bases from J, the junction kept 7 bases outside the gene matches. CDR3: CASSPGTGMETQYF. For the CDR3, the DNA is TGCGCCAGCAGCCCCGGGACAGGAATGGAGACCCAGTACTTC. Full variable domain (remainder filled in from reference TRBV5-1 and TRBJ2-5): KAGVTQTPRYLIKTRGQQVTLSCSPISGHRSVSWYQQTPGQGLQFLFEYFSETQRNKGNFPGRFSGRQFSNSRSEMNVSTLELGDSALYLCASSPGTGMETQYFGPGTRLLVL.

In its sample, this clonotype was seen a few times. CDR3 in DNA: TGTGCCAGCAGTCACCGGGACAGACTCACCGGGGAGCTGTTTTTT. Translated: CASSHRDRLTGELFF. The genes are TRBV6-5 and TRBJ2-2; 7 nucleotides match TRBD1. The length of the CDR3 is 15 residues. CDR1 and CDR2 from the germline V gene are MNHEY and SVGAGI. The V segment lost 5 bases and the J segment 4 bases; nucleotides outside the gene matches: 7.

This clonotype was observed a few times. The chain employs TRBV25-1 and TRBJ1-2; D call uncertain. Germline V CDR1 and CDR2: MGHDK, SYGVNS. Trimming left V 1 base short and J 8 bases short, with 8 bases between. The CDR3 has 12 residues. This chain's CDR3 is CASSELGGGYTF. The CDR3 nucleotides are TGTGCCAGCAGTGAATTGGGAGGGGGCTACACCTTC.

The rearrangement joins TRBV10-3 to TRBJ2-7, with 7 bases lining up with TRBD2. The J segment lost 4 bases and the V segment lost 0 bases, leaving 3 bases of the junction unmatched. The CDR3 spans 14 residues. The germline V gene encodes CDR1 ENHRY and CDR2 SYGVKD. CDR3 bases: TGTGCCATCAGTGAGTCCCGGGGAGGGTACGAGCAGTACTTC. It specifies CAISESRGGYEQYF.

This clonotype appeared many times. Here the CDR3 DNA reads TGCAGTGCTAGTAACAGGGGGCACGAGACCCAGTACTTC. Its protein is CSASNRGHETQYF. The V and J genes are TRBV20-1 and TRBJ2-5; 9 bases are shared with TRBD1. Germline loops: CDR1 DFQATT, CDR2 SNEGSKA (reference sequence). The CDR3 is 13 amino acids. The V and J ends lost 3 bases and 5 bases, in that order; junction bases with no gene match: 4.